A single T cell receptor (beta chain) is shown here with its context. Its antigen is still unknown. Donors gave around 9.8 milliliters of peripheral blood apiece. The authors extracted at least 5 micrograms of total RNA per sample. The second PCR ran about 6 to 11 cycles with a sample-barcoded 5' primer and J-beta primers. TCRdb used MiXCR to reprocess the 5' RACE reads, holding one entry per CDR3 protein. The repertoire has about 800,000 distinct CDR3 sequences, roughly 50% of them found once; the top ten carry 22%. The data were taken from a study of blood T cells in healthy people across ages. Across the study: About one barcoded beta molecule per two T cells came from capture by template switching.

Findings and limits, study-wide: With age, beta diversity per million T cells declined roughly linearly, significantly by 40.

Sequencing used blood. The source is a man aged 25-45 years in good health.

CDR3 in DNA: TGTGCCAGCAGTATCAACGAGGTCCCCAATGAGCAGTTCTTC. This sequence encodes CASSINEVPNEQFF. The chain links TRBV6-5 to TRBJ2-1; no definite D call. Germline V gene lookup returns CDR1 MNHEY and CDR2 SVGAGI. This CDR3 has 14 residues. V was clipped by 5 bases and J by 6 bases, with 14 bases between them.